A selection of T cell receptor beta chains follows, all from one sample in a study of blood T cells in healthy people across ages. A single record per CDR3 protein comes from TCRdb applying MiXCR to the 5' RACE reads. The sample holds 1.5 million to 2 million distinct CDR3 sequences, about 35% seen once. The sequencing input was blood. The receptors stem from a woman aged 30 to 39 in good health. Each CDR3 is given with its conserved first and last residue. A D gene is named only where the DNA matches it firmly. The size field is filled for only some rows; it gives once, few, many or a size class.

j_call clone_size v_call d_call cdr3_nt cdr3_aa
TRBJ2-1 NA TRBV4-2 NA TGTGCCAGCAGCCAGGAACCCTATTGGGCGGAGGGGGGTGAGCAGTTCTTC CASSQEPYWAEGGEQFF
TRBJ1-2 NA TRBV20-1 NA TGCAGTGCTAGAGATATAGGGCAGGGGAATATGTATGGCTACACCTTC CSARDIGQGNMYGYTF
TRBJ2-1 NA TRBV29-1 NA TGCAGCGTTGAGGAGGTTTACAATGAGCAGTTCTTC CSVEEVYNEQFF
TRBJ2-1 NA TRBV12-3/TRBV12-4 NA TGTGCCAGCAGTTTACATTCTGGCCCCTACAGTGAGCAGTTCTTC CASSLHSGPYSEQFF
TRBJ2-3 NA TRBV12-2 NA TGTGCAAGTCGCTTAGCGAAGGGAGCGGGCACAGATACGCAGTATTTT CASRLAKGAGTDTQYF
TRBJ1-4 NA TRBV29-1 NA TGCAGCGTCGGGAAGGACAGAAACCGTAATGAAAAACGGTTTTTT CSVGKDRNRNEKRFF
TRBJ2-7 few TRBV7-8 NA TGTGCCAGCAGCTCCCTATTCTCCTACGAGCAGTACTTC CASSSLFSYEQYF
TRBJ1-2 few TRBV24-1 NA TGTGCCACCAGTGACTCAGAGAGAGGCTACACCTTC CATSDSERGYTF
TRBJ1-5 NA TRBV5-8 TRBD1 TGTGCCAGCAGCAAACTTGGTTCGACAGGGATTCAGCCCCAGCATTTT CASSKLGSTGIQPQHF
TRBJ2-1 few TRBV20-1 NA TGCAGTGCGATTCAAACAGGGAGCTCCTACAATGAGCAGTTCTTC CSAIQTGSSYNEQFF
TRBJ2-2 NA TRBV12-3/TRBV12-4 TRBD1 TGTGCCAGCACTCGGACAGGGAACACCGGGGAGCTGTTTTTT CASTRTGNTGELFF
TRBJ2-7 few TRBV27 NA TGTGCCAGCAGGCTGGCGGGGGCGAATGAGCAGTACTTC CASRLAGANEQYF
TRBJ2-2 NA TRBV5-1 NA TGCGCCAGCAGCTTAGGAGATAGCGGCGCGAACACCGGGGAGCTGTTTTTT CASSLGDSGANTGELFF
TRBJ1-1 NA TRBV5-1 NA TGCGCCAGCAGCTTGGTGGACGCGATGAACACTGAAGCTTTCTTT CASSLVDAMNTEAFF
TRBJ1-2 NA TRBV29-1 NA TGCAGCGTTGTGGGGGGCGGTAACTATGGCTACACCTTC CSVVGGGNYGYTF
TRBJ2-5 NA TRBV4-1 TRBD2 TGCGCCAGCAGCCAAGATCCGGGACTAGCGTATCAAGAGACCCAGTACTTC CASSQDPGLAYQETQYF
TRBJ1-2 NA TRBV24-1 NA TGTGCCACCAGTGCCCAGGGTACCTATGGCTACACCTTC CATSAQGTYGYTF
TRBJ1-6 once TRBV6-5 TRBD1 TGTGCCAGCAGTTACTCCCGTGACAGGGACCGGAGCTCCTATAATTCACCCCTCCACTTT CASSYSRDRDRSSYNSPLHF
TRBJ2-7 NA TRBV10-1 TRBD1 TGCGCCAGCACTGAAAGGACAGGGCTAATGAACTACGAGCAGTACTTC CASTERTGLMNYEQYF
TRBJ1-1 few TRBV6-2/TRBV6-3 TRBD1 TGTGCCAGCAGTCTGAACCGACAGGGAGGGACTGAAACTTTCTTT CASSLNRQGGTETFF